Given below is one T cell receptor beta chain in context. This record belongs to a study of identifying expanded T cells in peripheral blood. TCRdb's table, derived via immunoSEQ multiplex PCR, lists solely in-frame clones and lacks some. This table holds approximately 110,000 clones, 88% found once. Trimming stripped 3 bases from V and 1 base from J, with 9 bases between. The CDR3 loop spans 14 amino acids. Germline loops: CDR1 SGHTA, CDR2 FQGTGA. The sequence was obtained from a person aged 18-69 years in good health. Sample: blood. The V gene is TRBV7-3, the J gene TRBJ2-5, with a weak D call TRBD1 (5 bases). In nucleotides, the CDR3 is TGTGCCAGCAGCTTGCAGGGCTCCCAAGAGACCCAGTACTTC. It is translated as CASSLQGSQETQYF.